This paragraph reports one T cell receptor (beta chain). The specificity of this receptor is unknown. Qualities for individual bases were not recorded, and no much larger clone is one base off. The entire amount of isolated RNA was reverse transcribed using the High Capacity cDNA Reverse Transcription Kit, so the sequenced TCRB transcripts were expressed ones. Deep immunoSEQ sequencing was performed on naive, central memory and regulatory T cell samples, with an average of about 4 million total reads per sample. Sorted cells were lysed in RLT buffer, and RNA was extracted using DNase-treated RNeasy Micro or Mini kits according to cell number. To prevent cross-contamination, every cell subset was processed on its own, while patient and healthy donor samples were processed together. TCRB sequences were amplified from cDNA with the immunoSEQ multiplex PCR, producing 87-bp fragments spanning the CDR3 region. Sequencing of the amplicons was done on the Illumina HiSeq platform. Turning to the authors' computational methods: Synthetic template baselines were used to correct PCR bias computationally, reads within Hamming distance 2 were collapsed together, and singletons that could not be merged were discarded. By aligning reads against IMGT, V, D and J genes, CDR3 length, and insertions or deletions at six rearrangement sites were assigned. Within each subset, clonotype counts were normalized to sorted cell number, and only after that were true diversity and Gini coefficients computed with the tcR R package. Repertoire sharing was quantified using the overlap coefficient calculated on TCRB nucleotide sequences. As a proxy for the pre-selection repertoire, out-of-frame TCRB sequences from naive cells were analyzed. Held by TCRdb, this immuneACCESS table contains in-frame sequences only and omits some clones. Under half of the omission traces to an unresolved V gene where checked; the cause of the rest is unknown. The D gene and trimming were derived from the DNA, and the V and J assignments and clone size from that table. The sample table holds hundreds of thousands of clones, of which 55% to 70% were seen once. The top ten clones comprise approximately 0.053% of the sample.

This entry belongs to a study of beta chain features in type 1 diabetes (dated by TCRdb to the late 2010s). As for the study more broadly: Mean age, gender distribution, total cell number and subset yield did not differ between patients and healthy donors. Across all samples, about 110 million sorted cells were examined, and cell number per subset correlated strongly with RNA yield. The study compared the TCRB repertoires of sorted circulating CD4+ T cell subsets in recently diagnosed type 1 diabetes patients with those in matched healthy donors. Regulatory and stem cell-like memory subsets were obtained from only 8 patients and roughly 8 healthy donors, while naive and central memory subsets were obtained from all 30 or so donors. General study outcomes and caveats: Naive, central memory and regulatory TCRB repertoires appeared more similar among patients than among healthy donors. Shorter templates might be favored by PCR, yet because patient and control samples were amplified and corrected together, any such skew would affect both groups equally. Because cDNA was sequenced instead of genomic DNA, activated cells with high expression could be over-represented, although the groups did not differ in activation or CD3 levels. Type 1 diabetes patients showed a moderate but significant shortening of TCRB CDR3 length in all four CD4+ subsets. Because the HLA sub-analyses included only small numbers of individuals, any influence of HLA type on TCRB rearrangement was left unresolved. At VDJ recombination sites, type 1 diabetes patients had fewer insertions and more deleted nucleotides, which implies abnormalities in thymic rearrangement.

From each donor, a single peripheral blood sample of approximately 110 mL on average was drawn into heparinised tubes. A BD FACSAria II and a panel including CD45RO, CCR7, CD25, CD127, CD95 and CD27 were used to sort naive, central memory, regulatory and stem cell-like memory CD4+ T cells. A purity above 98% was achieved for all sorted populations. PBMCs were separated immediately by Lymphoprep density gradient centrifugation and were stained directly, without being cultured. So that batch effects would be minimized, each experiment stained and sorted samples in pairs, pairing one healthy donor with one patient. This TCR was sampled from a man aged 25 to 40 in good health. Sequenced sample: naive CD4+ T cells from blood. The sample's cell subset or site label is to be understood as: true naive CD4+ T cells.

The CDR3 in this case is CASSSGTTNTGELFF. The base sequence is TGTGCCAGCAGCTCCGGGACGACGAACACCGGGGAGCTGTTTTTT. The rearrangement joined TRBV6-5 to TRBJ2-2; the D gene assignment is perhaps TRBD1 or TRBD2, with each matching 5 bases. CDR1 and CDR2, looked up from the germline V gene, are MNHEY and SVGAGI. V is pared back by 6 bases and J by 0 bases, with 11 bases lying between the germline termini. Counted from cysteine to phenylalanine, this CDR3 has 15 amino acids. This entry keeps only the CDR3 DNA: 45 bases, framed from base 1.